The 26 T cell receptor beta chains given below trace back to one sample, sequenced in a study of OX40 agonist ivuxolimab in advanced cancers. Here immunoSEQ multiplex PCR was the method, and the copy in TCRdb shows in-frame clones only, minus some. The sample lists 60,000 to 100,000 clones, about 92% occurring once. The starting material was CD4+ or CD8+ T cells sorted from blood, obtained in a trial of the OX40 agonist ivuxolimab. The receptors were sampled from an adult with an advanced solid tumor such as melanoma, head and neck, liver or kidney cancer.

This chain joins TRBV19 and TRBJ1-1, with TRBD1 matching over 7 bases. The germline V gene has CDR1 LNHDA and CDR2 SQIVND (reference sequence). The CDR3 extends over 14 amino acids. Losses at the gene ends were 5 bases for V and 1 base for J; bases not matched to a gene: 4. CDR3 in DNA: TGTGCCAGTAGTGCGACAGGGCCGAACACTGAAGCTTTCTTT. It yields the protein CASSATGPNTEAFF.

The gene calls are TRBV7-6 and TRBJ1-1, with TRBD1 matching over 7 bases. Trimming removed 5 bases from V and 10 bases from J; junction bases left unmatched: 10. This CDR3 is 13 amino acids long. Germline V gene sequence: CDR1 SGHVS, CDR2 FNYEAQ. The CDR3 spells CASSRNWDSIAFF. CDR3 bases: TGTGCCAGCAGCCGCAATTGGGACAGCATAGCTTTCTTT. The whole variable domain, filled in from reference TRBV7-6 and TRBJ1-1, reads GAGVSQSPRYKVTKRGQDVALRCDPISGHVSLYWYRQALGQGPEFLTYFNYEAQQDKSGLPNDRFSAERPEGSISTLTIQRTEQRDSAMYRCASSRNWDSIAFFGQGTRLTVV.

This chain links TRBV4-1 with TRBJ2-1, with D maybe TRBD2 (6 bases). The CDR3 has 16 residues. Germline lookup yields CDR1 MGHRA and CDR2 YSYEKL. Trimming removed 1 base at V and 7 bases at J, with 17 bases between. CDR3 in DNA: TGCGCCAGCAGCCAAGCGCCCCCAAGGGCGGGGAATGAGCAGTTCTTC. Translated, it gives CASSQAPPRAGNEQFF.

This chain connects TRBV5-8 to TRBJ1-1; 7 bases align to TRBD1. The V gene end was trimmed by 0 bases and the J gene end by 0 bases; junction bases not matched to a gene: 5. The germline gives CDR1 SGHTS, CDR2 YDEGEE. The CDR3 has 16 amino acids. CDR3 DNA sequence: TGTGCCAGCAGCTTGGCCAACAGGGGAATGAACACTGAAGCTTTCTTT. The encoded protein is CASSLANRGMNTEAFF.

V usage is TRBV7-2 and J usage is TRBJ2-3, with a weak D call TRBD1 (5 bases). The V and J ends lost 1 base and 5 bases respectively, with 13 bases between them. The germline V gene has CDR1 SGHTA and CDR2 FQGNSA. This CDR3 has 15 residues. The CDR3 DNA is TGTGCCAGCAGCTTAGTGTCGCAAGGGGTAGATACGCAGTATTTT. It specifies CASSLVSQGVDTQYF. Variable domain in full (rest from reference TRBV7-2 and TRBJ2-3): GAGVSQSPSNKVTEKGKDVELRCDPISGHTALYWYRQSLGQGLEFLIYFQGNSAPDKSGLPSDRFSAERTGGSVSTLTIQRTQQEDSAVYLCASSLVSQGVDTQYFGPGTRLTVL.

V gene TRBV19 combines with J gene TRBJ2-3; D is ambiguous. Germline V gene lookup returns CDR1 LNHDA and CDR2 SQIVND (reference sequence). Trimming cost V 8 bases and J 1 base, with 10 bases left between them. CDR3 length: 13 amino acids. The CDR3 DNA is TGTGCCAGTGGTCCAGGCGGCACAGATACGCAGTATTTT. It encodes CASGPGGTDTQYF.

The V call is TRBV5-1, the J call TRBJ2-1; 9 positions match TRBD1. The germline V gene has CDR1 SGHRS and CDR2 YFSETQ. The V gene end was trimmed by 6 bases and the J gene end by 9 bases; junction bases not matched to a gene: 13. The CDR3 length is 15 residues. CDR3: CASTYQGQGESEQFF. As DNA, the CDR3 is TGCGCCAGCACCTACCAGGGACAGGGTGAAAGTGAGCAGTTCTTC. The variable domain in full, completed from reference TRBV5-1 and TRBJ2-1, reads KAGVTQTPRYLIKTRGQQVTLSCSPISGHRSVSWYQQTPGQGLQFLFEYFSETQRNKGNFPGRFSGRQFSNSRSEMNVSTLELGDSALYLCASTYQGQGESEQFFGPGTRLTVL.

The chain links TRBV19 to TRBJ2-2, with 13 bases matching TRBD2. This CDR3 comprises 17 residues. With V trimmed by 6 bases and J by 0 bases, 4 bases remained unmatched. CDR1 LNHDA and CDR2 SQIVND come from the germline V gene (reference sequence). The CDR3 is CASSQGLAGTNTGELFF. For the CDR3, the DNA is TGTGCCAGTAGCCAGGGACTAGCGGGGACGAACACCGGGGAGCTGTTTTTT.

The chain employs TRBV6-1 and TRBJ2-2; unclear D gene. V lost 1 base, J lost 3 bases, and 6 bases lay in between. The CDR3 consists of 14 residues. Germline V gene data show CDR1 as MNHNS and CDR2 as SASEGT. The CDR3 DNA reads TGTGCCAGCAGTGAAGGGTCATACACCGGGGAGCTGTTTTTT. It is translated as CASSEGSYTGELFF.

The chain combines TRBV15 with TRBJ2-7, with a possible D match to TRBD1 (6 bases). The CDR3 is made up of 15 amino acids. V gave up 0 bases and J gave up 4 bases, with 13 bases separating them. CDR1 is LNHNV, CDR2 YYDKDF, per germline (reference sequence). DNA for the CDR3: TGTGCCACCAGCAGAGATTGGGGCAGGGGATACGAGCAGTACTTC. As protein: CATSRDWGRGYEQYF.

The V call is TRBV11-3, the J call TRBJ2-1; TRBD2 matches 7 bases. The CDR3 length is 14 residues. The trim removed 0 bases at V and 9 bases at J, leaving 5 bases unmatched. CDR1 SGHNT and CDR2 YENEEA come from the germline V gene. The chain's CDR3 is CASSLDLWGGEQFF. The CDR3, as DNA: TGTGCCAGCAGCTTAGATCTTTGGGGGGGTGAGCAGTTCTTC. The complete variable domain, with remaining parts taken from reference TRBV11-3 and TRBJ2-1, reads EAGVVQSPRYKIIEKKQPVAFWCNPISGHNTLYWYLQNLGQGPELLIRYENEEAVDDSQLPKDRFSAERLKGVDSTLKIQPAELGDSAVYLCASSLDLWGGEQFFGPGTRLTVL.

This chain connects TRBV29-1 to TRBJ2-3; 7 bases are a match to TRBD2. The V gene's germline CDR1 is SQVTM and CDR2 ANQGSEA. The CDR3 spans 15 residues. V trimming: 4 bases; J trimming: 3 bases; junction bases outside the gene matches: 10. CDR3 DNA: TGCAGCGTTGCTTCCTTGGGGGAGGGGACAGATACGCAGTATTTT. It encodes CSVASLGEGTDTQYF.

This chain uses TRBV29-1 with TRBJ2-1, with unresolved D. This CDR3 spans 15 amino acids. Deletions cut 6 bases from V and 0 bases from J, with 15 bases between. Germline CDR1 and CDR2: SQVTM and ANQGSEA. The CDR3 loop reads CSVLGGRTSYNEQFF. The DNA for the CDR3 is TGCAGCGTGCTGGGCGGCAGAACCTCCTACAATGAGCAGTTCTTC.

This chain connects TRBV11-2 to TRBJ2-1, with 9 bases fitting TRBD2. V lost 6 bases and J lost 0; bases outside the gene matches: 0. CDR3 size: 14 residues. Germline CDR1 is SGHAT and CDR2 is FQNNGV. The CDR3 coding sequence is TGTGCCAGCAGTAGCGGGAGCTCCTACAATGAGCAGTTCTTC. This translates into CASSSGSSYNEQFF.

J is TRBJ2-2 and V is TRBV15; D possibly corresponds to TRBD1 (6 bases). Trimming took off 5 bases at V and 6 bases at J, with 13 bases between the two ends. Germline V CDR1 and CDR2: LNHNV, YYDKDF (reference sequence). This CDR3 is 14 amino acids long. As DNA, the CDR3 is TGTGCCACCAGCTCGCGACAGGACTCCGGGGAGCTGTTTTTT. Translation: CATSSRQDSGELFF.

The V call is TRBV18, the J call TRBJ2-3; D is uncertain. CDR3 length equals 15 residues. Germline V gene lookup returns CDR1 KGHSH and CDR2 LQKENI. Deletions cut 2 bases from V and 1 base from J, with 10 bases between. The CDR3 DNA is TGTGCCAGCTCACCAGGGGATATGGGCACAGATACGCAGTATTTT. Residues: CASSPGDMGTDTQYF. The variable domain in full, with the rest retrieved from reference TRBV18 and TRBJ2-3, is NAGVMQNPRHLVRRRGQEARLRCSPMKGHSHVYWYRQLPEEGLKFMVYLQKENIIDESGMPKERFSAEFPKEGPSILRIQQVVRGDSAAYFCASSPGDMGTDTQYFGPGTRLTVL.

In this sample, this clone turned up a few times. This rearrangement joins TRBV7-3 to TRBJ1-3; TRBD1 matches at 8 bases. J gave up 3 bases and V 2 bases, and 3 bases lay outside the gene matches. Germline V gene data show CDR1 as SGHTA and CDR2 as FQGTGA. This CDR3 is 15 amino acids long. The chain's CDR3 is CASSLDRGSGNTIYF. As DNA, the CDR3 is TGTGCCAGCAGCTTAGACAGGGGCAGTGGAAACACCATATATTTT.

The CDR3 spells CASSIKGPGWPGELFF. The CDR3 DNA follows: TGTGCCAGTAGTATTAAGGGGCCAGGGTGGCCCGGGGAGCTGTTTTTT. This chain links TRBV19 with TRBJ2-2; D possibly corresponds to TRBD1 (5 bases). This CDR3 has 16 residues. Germline V CDR1 and CDR2: LNHDA, SQIVND (reference sequence). V was trimmed by 3 bases and J by 6 bases, leaving 17 bases between them.

This rearrangement joins TRBV30 to TRBJ2-3; 7 bases agree with TRBD2. Germline V gene lookup returns CDR1 GTSNPN and CDR2 SVGIG (reference sequence). Unmatched junction bases numbered 3, after V lost 2 bases and J lost 7 bases. This CDR3 has 12 amino acids. In DNA, the CDR3 is TGTGCCTGGAGTTTGGGGGGGTATACGCAGTATTTT. This encodes CAWSLGGYTQYF.

The V gene is TRBV7-6, the J gene TRBJ2-2; 8 nucleotides align to TRBD2. With 2 bases clipped from V and 5 bases from J, the junction kept 4 bases outside the gene matches. Per the germline V gene, CDR1 is SGHVS and CDR2 is FNYEAQ. This CDR3 is 15 amino acids long. CDR3 sequence: CASSLSGSRTGELFF. The DNA of the CDR3 is TGTGCCAGCAGCTTAAGCGGGAGCAGGACCGGGGAGCTGTTTTTT.

The chain carries TRBV6-6 and TRBJ1-2; 8 nucleotides agree with TRBD1. V lost 2 bases to trimming and J lost 2 bases; unmatched junction nucleotides: 4. CDR1 is MNHNY and CDR2 is SVGAGI in the germline V gene (reference sequence). CDR3 length equals 15 residues. In DNA form, the CDR3 reads TGTGCCAGCAGTTACGCGGGACAGGAGAACTATGGCTACACCTTC. The encoded protein is CASSYAGQENYGYTF.

This chain uses TRBV10-3 with TRBJ2-3, with TRBD2 matching over 14 bases. The germline V gene encodes CDR1 ENHRY and CDR2 SYGVKD. CDR3 length: 16 residues. Trimming at V came to 0 bases and at J to 5 bases, leaving 1 base not matched to a gene. This CDR3 reads CAISESGLAGEDTQYF. The CDR3 DNA follows: TGTGCCATCAGTGAGTCGGGACTAGCGGGGGAAGATACGCAGTATTTT.

The chain couples TRBV19 to TRBJ2-3; D gene unclear. V lost 10 bases and J 6 bases, leaving 11 bases between the germline ends. CDR1 and CDR2 (germline): LNHDA, SQIVND (reference sequence). The CDR3 totals 11 residues. CDR3 nucleotides: TGTGCCACTGCGGAGCAGGATACGCAGTATTTT. Translated: CATAEQDTQYF.

The chain employs TRBV7-6 and TRBJ2-1; D gene ambiguous. This CDR3 comprises 13 residues. Trimming took 5 bases from V and 8 from J, leaving 13 bases between them. In germline, CDR1 is SGHVS, CDR2 FNYEAQ. The chain's CDR3 is CASSMGGWYEQFF. The CDR3, as DNA: TGTGCCAGCAGCATGGGTGGGTGGTATGAGCAGTTCTTC.

The chain employs TRBV19 and TRBJ2-7; TRBD2 aligns across 7 bases. The CDR3 covers 14 residues. J gave up 3 bases and V 7 bases, and 9 bases lay outside the gene matches. The germline V gene has CDR1 LNHDA and CDR2 SQIVND (reference sequence). CDR3 sequence reads: CASTTGGNVYEQYF. CDR3 coding DNA: TGTGCCAGTACCACCGGGGGGAACGTCTACGAGCAGTACTTC.

The chain employs TRBV5-1 and TRBJ1-5, with D possibly TRBD1 on 6 matching bases. The CDR3 runs to 16 residues. Trimming took off 3 bases at V and 2 bases at J, with 15 bases between the two ends. Looked up from germline, CDR1 is SGHRS and CDR2 is YFSETQ. CDR3: CASSSGGGQGNQPQHF. The CDR3 DNA reads as TGCGCCAGCAGCTCCGGTGGGGGGCAGGGCAATCAGCCCCAGCATTTT.